The 12 T cell receptor beta chains in this list originate from one sample, sequenced in a study of memory CD4+ T cells and cytomegalovirus serostatus. The sort gate was single viable CD3+CD4+CD8-CD45RO+ cells for memory CD4+ T cells. TCRdb's table, derived via immunoSEQ multiplex PCR, lists solely in-frame clones and lacks some. The data show roughly 84,000 clones, approximately 80% seen once. The sample consisted of memory CD4+ T cells from blood. The receptor source for this set is an adult in good health and CMV-seronegative.

The CDR3: CASSIRDTHYEQYF. DNA of the CDR3: TGCGCCAGCAGCATCCGGGACACCCACTACGAGCAGTACTTC. The chain has TRBV5-1 and TRBJ2-7, with D possibly being TRBD1 (6 bases). Trimming cost V 4 bases and J 3 bases, with 14 bases left between them. CDR1 is SGHRS, CDR2 YFSETQ, per germline. CDR3 size: 14 residues.

The rearrangement joins TRBV18 to TRBJ2-1, with 7 bases matching TRBD2. The J segment lost 0 bases and the V segment lost 4 bases, leaving 6 bases of the junction unmatched. The CDR3 contains 16 residues. Germline-derived CDR1 and CDR2 are KGHSH and LQKENI. CDR3 in DNA: TGTGCCAGCTCACAGACTAGCCCGGGCTCCTACAATGAGCAGTTCTTC. Residues: CASSQTSPGSYNEQFF.

This clone showed up just a few times. The rearrangement links TRBV2 to TRBJ2-2, with 11 bases that match TRBD2. V lost 6 bases to trimming and J lost 5 bases; unmatched junction nucleotides: 8. This CDR3 region has 16 residues. Looked up from germline, CDR1 is SNHLY and CDR2 is FYNNEI. Here the CDR3 reads CASSRTSGGRTGELFF. For the CDR3, the DNA is TGTGCCAGCAGCCGCACTAGCGGGGGTCGGACCGGGGAGCTGTTTTTT. The full variable domain, its missing parts supplied by reference TRBV2 and TRBJ2-2, is EPEVTQTPSHQVTQMGQEVILRCVPISNHLYFYWYRQILGQKVEFLVSFYNNEISEKSEIFDDQFSVERPDGSNFTLKIRSTKLEDSAMYFCASSRTSGGRTGELFFGEGSRLTVL.

The V gene is TRBV11-2, the J gene TRBJ1-3, with D maybe TRBD1 (5 bases). Germline values: CDR1 SGHAT, CDR2 FQNNGV. Between the trimmed V and J ends, which lost 1 base and 2 bases, there was a span of 12 bases. The CDR3 runs to 16 residues. In nucleotides, the CDR3 is TGTGCCAGCAGCTTAGTTCTGGACATGACTGGAAACACCATATATTTT. It is translated as CASSLVLDMTGNTIYF.

This rearrangement joins TRBV2 to TRBJ2-2; D not resolved. The germline CDR1 and CDR2 sequences are SNHLY and FYNNEI. CDR3 size: 16 residues. V gave up 0 bases and J gave up 3 bases, with 11 bases separating them. The CDR3 is CASSEARRPDTGELFF. The CDR3 bases are TGTGCCAGCAGTGAAGCCCGAAGGCCCGACACCGGGGAGCTGTTTTTT.

V is TRBV5-1 and J is TRBJ2-1, with no clear D. With 0 bases removed from V and 3 bases from J, the gap between germline ends came to 1 base. Germline V lookup: CDR1 SGHRS, CDR2 YFSETQ. CDR3 size: 12 residues. The CDR3, as DNA: TGCGCCAGCAGCTTGGACTACAATGAGCAGTTCTTC. This codes for CASSLDYNEQFF.

About this clone: The missing conserved phenylalanine or tryptophan at the end of this CDR3 makes a read error likely. It is unclear where the CDR3 begins or ends on the DNA, so no DNA is shown, and the CDR3 is as TCRdb lists it. V gene TRBV10-3 combines with J gene TRBJ2-7; TRBD2, the table's D call, lacks a check against the DNA. Germline CDR1 is ENHRY and CDR2 is SYGVKD. Inclusive of both ends, the CDR3 amounts to 11 amino acids. CDR3 in amino acids: CAISEGRGWVL.

The chain uses TRBV7-3 and TRBJ1-1; a weak D match, TRBD1 (5 bases). V lost 1 base and J lost 0, with 12 bases in between. Germline V gives CDR1 SGHTA, CDR2 FQGTGA. The CDR3 is made up of 16 amino acids. The CDR3 sequence is CASSLRPPGLNTEAFF. CDR3 nucleotide sequence: TGTGCCAGCAGCTTAAGGCCCCCGGGGCTGAACACTGAAGCTTTCTTT.

The V call is TRBV5-4, the J call TRBJ2-6; the D is unclear. CDR3 length equals 15 residues. Trimming cost V 2 bases and J 0 bases, with 6 bases left between them. CDR1 and CDR2 from the germline V gene are SGHNT and YYREEE (reference sequence). The CDR3 reads CASSLLHSGANVLTF. CDR3 nucleotide sequence: TGTGCCAGCAGCTTACTCCACTCTGGGGCCAACGTCCTGACTTTC. The full variable domain, completed using reference TRBV5-4 and TRBJ2-6, is ETGVTQSPTHLIKTRGQQVTLRCSSQSGHNTVSWYQQALGQGPQFIFQYYREEENGRGNFPPRFSGLQFPNYSSELNVNALELDDSALYLCASSLLHSGANVLTFGAGSRLTVL.

This sequence joins TRBV18 and TRBJ2-7; D not resolved. The CDR3 has 14 amino acids. Germline-derived CDR1 and CDR2 are KGHSH and LQKENI. Between the trimmed V and J ends, which lost 0 bases and 0 bases, there was a span of 6 bases. CDR3 loop: CASSPPAPSYEQYF. As DNA, the CDR3 is TGTGCCAGCTCACCACCAGCTCCCTCCTACGAGCAGTACTTC.

The V and J genes are TRBV4-2 and TRBJ1-2, with TRBD1 identical over 9 bases. This CDR3 contains 16 residues. V was pared by 2 bases and J by 5 bases, with 9 bases of the junction left unmatched. Germline V gene lookup returns CDR1 LGHNA and CDR2 YNFKEQ. The CDR3 region has the DNA TGTGCCAGCAGCCAACAATCAGGGACAGGGAGTTATGGCTACACCTTC. It specifies CASSQQSGTGSYGYTF.

The V and J genes are TRBV2 and TRBJ2-1; D not certain. The ends were cut back, 1 base at V and 12 bases at J, with 7 bases in the middle. The germline CDR1 and CDR2 sequences are SNHLY and FYNNEI. The CDR3 has 11 residues. The CDR3 DNA sequence: TGTGCCAGCAGTGAAGGGAAAGTGCAGTTCTTC. This gives the protein CASSEGKVQFF.